This TCR beta chain is drawn from a study of somatic mutations in cytotoxic T cells in rheumatoid arthritis. Overall study context: Patient blood, roughly 31 ml in EDTA, was obtained immediately after diagnosis and prior to the start of any treatment. Nearly 100% purity was obtained when some V beta antibody-stained T-cell populations were flow-sorted; these included V beta1+ cells sequenced for TCRB.

V was cut by 6 bases and J by 5 bases, with 16 bases left in between. Per the germline V gene, CDR1 is ENHRY and CDR2 is SYGVKD. The CDR3 is made up of 14 amino acids. Clones were sequenced by immunoSEQ multiplex PCR, and TCRdb holds only the in-frame ones, with some missing. The sample consists of about 3,900 clones, 93% of them appearing once. Study conclusions and caveats: In rheumatoid arthritis patients, unlike healthy controls, CD8+ clonality rose with age. A single CD8+ clone exceeded 20% of CD8+ cells in 8 of 65 patients.

A remark on this clone: Its target is unknown.

The receptor was derived from a woman aged 55-69 years with rheumatoid arthritis. Sequencing was carried out using CD8+ T cells sorted from blood. The rearrangement links TRBV10-3 to TRBJ2-5, with D possibly being TRBD1 (5 bases). The CDR3 region is CAISLGPKGETQYF. As DNA, the CDR3 is TGTGCCATCAGCTTGGGCCCCAAGGGGGAGACCCAGTACTTC.